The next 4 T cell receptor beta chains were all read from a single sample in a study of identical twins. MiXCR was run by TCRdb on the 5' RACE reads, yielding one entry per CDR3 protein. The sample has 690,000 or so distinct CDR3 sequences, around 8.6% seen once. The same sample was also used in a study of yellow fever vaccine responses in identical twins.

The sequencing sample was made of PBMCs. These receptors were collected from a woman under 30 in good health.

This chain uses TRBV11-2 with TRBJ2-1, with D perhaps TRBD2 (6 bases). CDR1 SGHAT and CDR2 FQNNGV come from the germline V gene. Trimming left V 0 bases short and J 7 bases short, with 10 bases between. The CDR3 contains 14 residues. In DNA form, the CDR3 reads TGTGCCAGCAGCTTAGAACTAGCTTTAAATGAGCAGTTCTTC. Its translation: CASSLELALNEQFF.

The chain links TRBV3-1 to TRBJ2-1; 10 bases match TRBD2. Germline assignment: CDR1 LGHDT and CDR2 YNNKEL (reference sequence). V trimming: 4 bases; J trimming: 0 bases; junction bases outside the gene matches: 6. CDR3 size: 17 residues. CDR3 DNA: TGTGCCAGCAGCCGGTTACTAGCGGGGATCTCCTACAATGAGCAGTTCTTC. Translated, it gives CASSRLLAGISYNEQFF.

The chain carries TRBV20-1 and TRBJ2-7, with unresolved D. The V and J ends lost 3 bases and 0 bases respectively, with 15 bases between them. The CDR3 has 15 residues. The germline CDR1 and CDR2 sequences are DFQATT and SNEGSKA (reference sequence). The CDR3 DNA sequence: TGCAGTGCTAGCGTCGGACGGTCGAGCTCCTACGAGCAGTACTTC. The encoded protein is CSASVGRSSSYEQYF.

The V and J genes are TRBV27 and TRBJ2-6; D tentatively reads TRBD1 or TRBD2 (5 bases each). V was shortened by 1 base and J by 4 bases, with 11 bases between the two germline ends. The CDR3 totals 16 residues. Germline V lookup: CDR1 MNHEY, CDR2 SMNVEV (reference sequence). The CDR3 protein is CASSLWGTSGANVLTF. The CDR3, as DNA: TGTGCCAGCAGTTTATGGGGGACCAGCGGGGCCAACGTCCTGACTTTC. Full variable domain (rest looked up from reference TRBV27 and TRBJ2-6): EAQVTQNPRYLITVTGKKLTVTCSQNMNHEYMSWYRQDPGLGLRQIYYSMNVEVTDKGDVPEGYKVSRKEKRNFPLILESPSPNQTSLYFCASSLWGTSGANVLTFGAGSRLTVL.